The rows below give T cell receptor beta chains drawn from one sample of a study of spatial heterogeneity in lung cancer. Each CDR3 protein is one row after TCRdb ran MiXCR on the 5' RACE reads. This sample has around 66,000 distinct CDR3 sequences, with approximately 6% found just once. The sequenced sample was PBMCs, obtained at surgery. The receptors were gathered from a female donor with early-stage non-small cell lung cancer. Each CDR3 is given with its conserved first and last residue. Size values are once, few and many counts, or a class for expanded clones, and some rows have none.

TRBJ1-1 many TRBV7-3 CASSQGHNTEAFF
TRBJ2-3 many TRBV20-1 CSARVLARDTQYF
TRBJ2-7 many TRBV28 CASSLSWGAYEQYF
TRBJ1-2 many TRBV25-1 CASRGAGAYGYTF
TRBJ2-4 medium-sized TRBV9 CASSPEGMTGVQYF
TRBJ2-5 many TRBV24-1 CATSDRGGVQETQYF
TRBJ2-7 few TRBV28 CASSKLDRPYEQYF
TRBJ2-5 many TRBV6-6 CASSTGTSKETQYF
TRBJ2-1 many TRBV11-2 CASSSLENNEQFF
TRBJ2-2 many TRBV29-1 CSAGGGAANTGELFF
TRBJ2-2 many TRBV24-1 CATSEGPGRHGELFF
TRBJ1-5 many TRBV20-1 CSARAFWDTDNQPQHF
TRBJ1-1 many TRBV5-1 CASSFTGANTEAFF
TRBJ2-3 many TRBV27 CASSFAAYRSTDTQYF
TRBJ1-5 many TRBV12-3/TRBV12-4 CASSLNGNQPQHF
TRBJ1-2 many TRBV12-3/TRBV12-4 CATRGEGEPYGYTF
TRBJ1-6 many TRBV28 CASVSRGGYSYNSPLHF
TRBJ1-1 many TRBV5-6 CASSVTLGSSEAFF
TRBJ1-3 many TRBV2 CASIQLSGNTIYF
TRBJ2-1 few TRBV3-1 CASSQDPSHLTYNEQFF
TRBJ2-7 NA TRBV2 CASRLNFDSYEQYF
TRBJ1-6 NA TRBV12-3/TRBV12-4 CANSFNREYSPLHF
TRBJ1-3 few TRBV3-1 CASSQRTGGGGNTIYF
TRBJ2-3 NA TRBV5-1 CASSLTGQGASGRYDTQYF
TRBJ1-2 few TRBV18 CASSPEANYGYTF
TRBJ1-2 NA TRBV20-1 CSASPPQGVTNYGYTF
TRBJ1-1 many TRBV6-1 CASRDRGTNTEAFF
TRBJ1-4 many TRBV9 CASSANNEKLFF
TRBJ2-1 many TRBV3-1 CASSQGQFNEQFF
TRBJ1-6 few TRBV7-9 CASSLFGQDNSPLHF
TRBJ2-5 few TRBV7-3 CASSSRQGSGETQYF
TRBJ2-1 many TRBV27 CASRTNREKQFF
TRBJ2-3 many TRBV18 CASSPTDTQYF
TRBJ1-5 many TRBV5-4 CASSLEGTGQPQHF